The clone carrying this T cell receptor beta chain was observed many times. Antigen: not known. The source of the sample is a study of blood T cells in healthy people across ages. On the study more broadly: About one barcoded beta molecule per two T cells was the capture yield of template switching.

Whole-study findings and limits: Leaving the PBMCs unsorted stopped any conclusive comparison of naive versus antigen-experienced cells.

PCR was performed a second time for about 7 to 11 cycles using a sample-barcoded 5' primer and a J-beta primer mix. MiXCR, run by TCRdb on the 5' RACE reads, gives a single entry per CDR3 protein. The sample holds 1.5 million or so distinct CDR3 sequences, approximately 43% seen once. Germline V CDR1 and CDR2: LGHNA, YSLEER. Between the trimmed V and J ends, which lost 1 base and 5 bases, there was a span of 9 bases. The CDR3 is 14 residues long. The sequenced sample consisted of blood. The source of this sequence is a woman under 30 in good health. This chain uses TRBV4-3 with TRBJ2-4; a weak D match, TRBD2 (6 bases). CDR3 sequence: CASSQVLAENIQYF. The CDR3 nucleotides read TGCGCCAGCAGCCAAGTACTAGCTGAAAACATTCAGTACTTC.